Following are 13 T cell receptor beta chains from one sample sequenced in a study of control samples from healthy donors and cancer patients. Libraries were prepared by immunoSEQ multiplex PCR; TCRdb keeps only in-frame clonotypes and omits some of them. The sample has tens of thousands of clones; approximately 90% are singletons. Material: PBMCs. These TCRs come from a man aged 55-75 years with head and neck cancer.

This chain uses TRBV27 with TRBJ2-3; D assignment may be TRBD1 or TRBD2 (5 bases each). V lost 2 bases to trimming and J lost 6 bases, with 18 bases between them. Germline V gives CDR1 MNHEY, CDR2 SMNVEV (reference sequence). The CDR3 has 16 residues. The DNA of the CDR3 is TGTGCCAGCAGTTTAGTGGGGACCCTCTTGGTGGATACGCAGTATTTT. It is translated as CASSLVGTLLVDTQYF.

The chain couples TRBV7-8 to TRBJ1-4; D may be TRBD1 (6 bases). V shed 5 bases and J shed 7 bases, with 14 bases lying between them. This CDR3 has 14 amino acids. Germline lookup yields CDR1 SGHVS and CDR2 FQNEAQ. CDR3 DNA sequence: TGTGCCAGCAGCCCCCAGGGGCTCGGTGAAAAACTGTTTTTT. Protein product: CASSPQGLGEKLFF.

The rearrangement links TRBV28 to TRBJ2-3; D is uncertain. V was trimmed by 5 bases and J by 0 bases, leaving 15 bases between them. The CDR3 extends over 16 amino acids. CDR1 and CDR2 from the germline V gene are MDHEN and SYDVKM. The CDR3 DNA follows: TGTGCCAGCAGTGCCTCTGCCGTCTCTAGCACAGATACGCAGTATTTT. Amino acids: CASSASAVSSTDTQYF.

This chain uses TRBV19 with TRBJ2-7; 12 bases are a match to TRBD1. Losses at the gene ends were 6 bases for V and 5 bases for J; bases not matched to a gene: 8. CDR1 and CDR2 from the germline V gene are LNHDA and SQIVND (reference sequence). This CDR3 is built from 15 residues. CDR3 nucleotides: TGTGCCAGTAGATCCACCGGGACAGGGGGCCACGAGCAGTACTTC. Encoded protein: CASRSTGTGGHEQYF. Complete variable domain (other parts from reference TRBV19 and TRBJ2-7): DGGITQSPKYLFRKEGQNVTLSCEQNLNHDAMYWYRQDPGQGLRLIYYSQIVNDFQKGDIAEGYSVSREKKESFPLTVTSAQKNPTAFYLCASRSTGTGGHEQYFGPGTRLTVT.

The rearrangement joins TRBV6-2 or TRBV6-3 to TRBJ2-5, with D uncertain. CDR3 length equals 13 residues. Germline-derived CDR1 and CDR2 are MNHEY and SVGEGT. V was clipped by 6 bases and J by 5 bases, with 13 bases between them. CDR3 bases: TGTGCCAGCAGCCCCGGTGCTTGGGAGACCCAGTACTTC. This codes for CASSPGAWETQYF.

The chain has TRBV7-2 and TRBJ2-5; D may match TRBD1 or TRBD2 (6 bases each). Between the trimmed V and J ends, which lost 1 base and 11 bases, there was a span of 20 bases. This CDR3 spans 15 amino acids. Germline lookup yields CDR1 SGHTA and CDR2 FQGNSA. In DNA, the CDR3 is TGTGCCAGCAGCTTAGTTTTGTTATCGGGGGCAGCTCAGTACTTC. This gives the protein CASSLVLLSGAAQYF.

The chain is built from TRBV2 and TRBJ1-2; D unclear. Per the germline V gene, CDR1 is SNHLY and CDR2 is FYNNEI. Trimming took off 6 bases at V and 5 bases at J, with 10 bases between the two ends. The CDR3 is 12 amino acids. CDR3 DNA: TGTGCCAGCAGCCGCCCCAGGTATGGCTACACCTTC. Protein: CASSRPRYGYTF.

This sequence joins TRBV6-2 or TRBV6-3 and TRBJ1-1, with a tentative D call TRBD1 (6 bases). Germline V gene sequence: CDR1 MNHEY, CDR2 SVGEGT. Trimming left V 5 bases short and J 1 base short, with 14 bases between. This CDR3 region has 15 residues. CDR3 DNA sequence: TGTGCCAGCAGTCCCTTCACGACAGGGAACACTGAAGCTTTCTTT. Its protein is CASSPFTTGNTEAFF.

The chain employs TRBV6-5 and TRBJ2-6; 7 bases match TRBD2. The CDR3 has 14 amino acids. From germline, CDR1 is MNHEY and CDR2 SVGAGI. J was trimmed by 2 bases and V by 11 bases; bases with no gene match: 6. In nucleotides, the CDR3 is TGTGCCTCCAGCGGGGCTGCTGGGGCCAACGTCCTGACTTTC. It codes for CASSGAAGANVLTF.

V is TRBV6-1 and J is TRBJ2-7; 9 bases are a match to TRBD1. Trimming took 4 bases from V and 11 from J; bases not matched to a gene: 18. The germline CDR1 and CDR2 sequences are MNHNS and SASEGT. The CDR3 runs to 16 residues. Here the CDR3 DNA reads TGTGCCAGCAGTGCACGGGACAGGGACGACCTACGAGCAAAGTACTTC. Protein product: CASSARDRDDLRAKYF.

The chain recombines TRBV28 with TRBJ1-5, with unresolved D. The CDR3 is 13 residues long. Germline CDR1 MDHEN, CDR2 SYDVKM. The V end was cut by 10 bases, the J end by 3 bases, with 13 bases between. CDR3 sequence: CATLGVNNQPQHF. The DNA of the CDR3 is TGTGCCACCCTGGGAGTGAACAATCAGCCCCAGCATTTT.

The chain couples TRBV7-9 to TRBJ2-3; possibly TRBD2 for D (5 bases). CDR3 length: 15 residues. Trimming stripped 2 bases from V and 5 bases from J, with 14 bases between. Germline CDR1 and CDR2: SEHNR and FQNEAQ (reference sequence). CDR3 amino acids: CASSLMGRSEDTQYF. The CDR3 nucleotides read TGTGCCAGCAGCTTAATGGGGAGATCTGAAGATACGCAGTATTTT.

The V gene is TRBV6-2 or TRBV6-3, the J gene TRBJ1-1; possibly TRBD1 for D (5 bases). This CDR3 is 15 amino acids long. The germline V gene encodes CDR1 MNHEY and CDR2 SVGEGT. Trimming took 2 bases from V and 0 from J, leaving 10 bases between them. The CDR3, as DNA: TGTGCCAGCAGTTACGCCGGGACCCTGAACACTGAAGCTTTCTTT. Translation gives CASSYAGTLNTEAFF.